This T cell receptor beta chain came from a study of cytomegalovirus exposure and HLA in healthy donors. A word on this clone: Other nucleotide sequences in the sample specify the same CDR3.

The PCR employed 60 Vbeta primers together with 13 Jbeta primers. Here immunoSEQ multiplex PCR was the method, and the copy in TCRdb shows in-frame clones only, minus some. The sample has more than 80,000 clones; less than 70% are singletons. From germline, CDR1 is MNHEY and CDR2 SMNVEV (reference sequence). CDR3 length equals 14 residues. Trimming at V came to 8 bases and at J to 3 bases, leaving 7 bases not matched to a gene. Material: PBMCs. This TCR came from a man aged 45 to 65 in good health and CMV-seronegative. The chain uses TRBV27 and TRBJ1-1, with 9 positions matching TRBD1. This CDR3 reads CASGYRGPDTEAFF. CDR3 nucleotides: TGTGCCAGCGGCTACAGGGGGCCGGACACTGAAGCTTTCTTT.